These 30 T cell receptor beta chains came from one sample sequenced in a study of blood T cell repertoires in COVID-19. Measured with immunoSEQ multiplex PCR; TCRdb has only the in-frame clones, and not every one. The table records 200,000 to 250,000 clones, around 83% of them present only once. Sample: peripheral blood. These receptors were collected from a woman aged 65 to 85 with COVID-19, enrolled during active disease.

This chain joins TRBV6-2 or TRBV6-3 and TRBJ1-3, with D perhaps TRBD1 (5 bases). With 4 bases removed from V and 3 bases from J, the gap between germline ends came to 13 bases. This CDR3 is 15 amino acids long. Per the germline V gene, CDR1 is MNHEY and CDR2 is SVGEGT. The DNA for the CDR3 is TGTGCCAGCAGTTTTTCAAGGACACGTGGAAACACCATATATTTT. The encoded protein is CASSFSRTRGNTIYF.

This chain links TRBV29-1 with TRBJ2-3; TRBD2 matches at 9 bases. CDR1 SQVTM and CDR2 ANQGSEA come from the germline V gene. The CDR3 runs 13 residues. Trimming at V came to 6 bases and at J to 4 bases, leaving 5 bases not matched to a gene. This chain's CDR3 is CSVASGIADTQYF. CDR3 sequence (DNA): TGCAGCGTGGCTAGCGGGATTGCAGATACGCAGTATTTT.

J is TRBJ1-2 and V is TRBV10-3; D is possibly TRBD1 (5 bases). The germline V gene has CDR1 ENHRY and CDR2 SYGVKD. The CDR3 is 14 amino acids. The ends were cut back, 3 bases at V and 4 bases at J, with 12 bases in the middle. The CDR3 here is CAISEGIGGYGYTF. The CDR3 DNA reads TGTGCCATCAGTGAAGGTATCGGGGGCTATGGCTACACCTTC.

Of note for this clone: The same CDR3 can be traced to other DNA sequences in this sample. J is TRBJ2-1 and V is TRBV7-6; TRBD1 agrees at 12 bases. After removal of 3 bases from V and 0 bases from J, the junction contained 9 bases not matched to a gene. In germline, CDR1 is SGHVS, CDR2 FNYEAQ. The CDR3 is made up of 19 amino acids. The CDR3 DNA reads as TGTGCCAGCAGCTTGCGGGGACAGGGGGCAATTAGCTCCTACAATGAGCAGTTCTTC. It encodes CASSLRGQGAISSYNEQFF.

V usage is TRBV24-1 and J usage is TRBJ2-1, with TRBD2 matching 13 bases. This CDR3 spans 17 amino acids. V was pared by 3 bases and J by 9 bases, with 10 bases of the junction left unmatched. Germline-derived CDR1 and CDR2 are KGHDR and SFDVKD. CDR3 sequence: CATSDPATSGRAGEQFF. The CDR3 DNA reads TGTGCCACCAGTGATCCCGCAACTAGCGGGAGGGCGGGTGAGCAGTTCTTC.

The J gene is TRBJ2-7, the V gene TRBV24-1, with D tentatively TRBD1 (6 bases). CDR1 is KGHDR, CDR2 SFDVKD, per germline. Trimming took 4 bases from V and 5 from J, leaving 14 bases between them. There are 14 residues in the CDR3. CDR3 in DNA: TGTGCCACCAGTGAGTCGGGGACATCCGACGAGCAGTACTTC. Translated, it gives CATSESGTSDEQYF.

The CDR3 DNA sequence: TGTGCCAGCAGCTCGTCACTTCGCACAGATACGCAGTATTTT. Translation: CASSSSLRTDTQYF. This chain links TRBV5-4 with TRBJ2-3, with D unclear. V shed 3 bases and J shed 1 base, with 9 bases lying between them. The germline gives CDR1 SGHNT, CDR2 YYREEE (reference sequence). The CDR3 contains 14 residues.

Comments on this clone: Other DNA sequences in the sample encode the same CDR3. This chain uses TRBV19 with TRBJ2-1; TRBD1 matches 7 bases. This CDR3 region has 14 residues. Germline CDR1 is LNHDA and CDR2 is SQIVND (reference sequence). V lost 1 base to trimming and J lost 3 bases; unmatched junction nucleotides: 0. The CDR3 DNA sequence: TGTGCCAGTAGTATAGGGGACAGCTACAATGAGCAGTTCTTC. Amino acid sequence: CASSIGDSYNEQFF.

The chain couples TRBV14 to TRBJ2-4, with TRBD2 matching 7 bases. Germline CDR1 and CDR2: SGHDN and FVKESK. The CDR3 is made up of 14 amino acids. Losses at the gene ends were 0 bases for V and 8 bases for J; bases not matched to a gene: 4. The CDR3 sequence: CASSQERGSYIQYF. The CDR3 DNA sequence: TGTGCCAGCAGCCAAGAACGCGGGAGCTACATTCAGTACTTC. Together with reference TRBV14 and TRBJ2-4, the CDR3 gives the full variable domain: EAGVTQFPSHSVIEKGQTVTLRCDPISGHDNLYWYRRVMGKEIKFLLHFVKESKQDESGMPNNRFLAERTGGTYSTLKVQPAELEDSGVYFCASSQERGSYIQYFGAGTRLSVL.

Turning to this clone: Germline and junction disagree at one end, which may indicate a read error. This chain uses TRBV5-4 with TRBJ2-2, with no clear D. The germline V gene encodes CDR1 SGHNT and CDR2 YYREEE (reference sequence). The CDR3 is made up of 16 amino acids. DNA of the CDR3: TGTGCCAGCAGTTTGGGATCTTCAGGCTCCACCGGGGAGCTGTTTTTT. Protein product: CASSLGSSGSTGELFF. The full variable domain, its missing parts supplied by reference TRBV5-4 and TRBJ2-2, is ETGVTQSPTHLIKTRGQQVTLRCSSQSGHNTVSWYQQALGQGPQFIFQYYREEENGRGNFPPRFSGLQFPNYSSELNVNALELDDSALYLCASSLGSSGSTGELFFGEGSRLTVL.

V is TRBV19 and J is TRBJ2-7; 12 positions agree with TRBD2. The CDR3 loop spans 16 amino acids. V lost 7 bases and J lost 0; bases outside the gene matches: 7. CDR1 and CDR2 (germline): LNHDA, SQIVND (reference sequence). CDR3 protein: CASKASGRGSSYEQYF. The CDR3 nucleotides are TGTGCCAGTAAAGCTAGCGGGAGGGGGAGCTCCTACGAGCAGTACTTC. Based on the CDR3 plus reference TRBV19 and TRBJ2-7, the full variable domain is DGGITQSPKYLFRKEGQNVTLSCEQNLNHDAMYWYRQDPGQGLRLIYYSQIVNDFQKGDIAEGYSVSREKKESFPLTVTSAQKNPTAFYLCASKASGRGSSYEQYFGPGTRLTVT.

V gene TRBV15 combines with J gene TRBJ1-5, with a weak D call TRBD1 (6 bases). Germline CDR1 is LNHNV and CDR2 is YYDKDF (reference sequence). The CDR3 sequence is 15 residues long. Trimming removed 0 bases at V and 5 bases at J, with 11 bases between. The CDR3 loop is CATSRDFTGYQPQHF. The CDR3, as DNA: TGTGCCACCAGCAGAGATTTCACAGGGTATCAGCCCCAGCATTTT.

The DNA of the CDR3 is TGTGCCAGCAGCTATACAGGGAGCTCCTACAATGAGCAGTTCTTC. Its protein product is CASSYTGSSYNEQFF. The chain carries TRBV7-8 and TRBJ2-1, with D possibly being TRBD1 (6 bases). This CDR3 comprises 15 residues. Germline V lookup: CDR1 SGHVS, CDR2 FQNEAQ. V lost 4 bases and J lost 0, with 10 bases in between.

The V gene is TRBV19, the J gene TRBJ1-1; maybe TRBD1 (5 bases). Germline V lookup: CDR1 LNHDA, CDR2 SQIVND (reference sequence). V was shortened by 6 bases and J by 4 bases, with 15 bases between the two germline ends. This CDR3 has 14 residues. The CDR3 sequence: CASSYTGLSTEAFF. As DNA, the CDR3 is TGTGCCAGTAGCTATACAGGTTTGAGCACTGAAGCTTTCTTT.

This rearrangement joins TRBV5-1 to TRBJ2-7, with 11 bases aligning to TRBD2. The germline V gene has CDR1 SGHRS and CDR2 YFSETQ. The CDR3 length is 16 residues. The J segment lost 0 bases and the V segment lost 0 bases, leaving 2 bases of the junction unmatched. The CDR3 region is CASSLGGLAASYEQYF. The CDR3 coding sequence is TGCGCCAGCAGCTTGGGGGGACTAGCGGCCTCCTACGAGCAGTACTTC.

The chain is built from TRBV6-2 or TRBV6-3 and TRBJ1-2; a weak D match, TRBD1 (5 bases). The CDR3 has 15 residues. The germline V and J ends were trimmed by 0 bases and 8 bases, with 16 bases remaining between them. Germline V lookup: CDR1 MNHEY, CDR2 SVGEGT. The CDR3 bases are TGTGCCAGCAGTTACTCTCCGGTTCAGGGAGGAGGCTACACCTTC. As protein: CASSYSPVQGGGYTF.

The J gene is TRBJ2-3, the V gene TRBV24-1, with D tentatively TRBD1 (5 bases). The CDR3 is made up of 15 amino acids. The V end lost 7 bases, the J end lost 6 bases, and 19 bases lay between the germline ends. Germline V gene lookup returns CDR1 KGHDR and CDR2 SFDVKD. As DNA, the CDR3 is TGTGCCACCAGCACAAATTCCAACTCAGGGGATACGCAGTATTTT. It translates to CATSTNSNSGDTQYF.

The chain has TRBV1 and TRBJ2-7; the D call TRBD2 from the table was never checked on the DNA. TRBV1 is recorded as a pseudogene. CDR3 size: 15 residues. The CDR3 DNA reads TGCACCAGCACCATCGGCGGGAGAGTTTTCTACGAGCAGTACTTC. Translated: CTSTIGGRVFYEQYF.

V and J are TRBV2 and TRBJ1-5; 7 bases match TRBD1. This CDR3 comprises 13 residues. Germline CDR1 reads SNHLY; CDR2 reads FYNNEI. V was pared by 4 bases and J by 8 bases, with 5 bases of the junction left unmatched. In DNA form, the CDR3 reads TGTGCCAGCAGTGGGACAGGCCCAGAGCCCCAGCATTTT. Residues: CASSGTGPEPQHF.

This chain joins TRBV28 and TRBJ1-5; 7 nucleotides agree with TRBD1. The CDR3 spans 13 residues. Germline trimming cut 8 bases from V and 16 bases from J; bases unmatched to any gene: 17. Germline V CDR1 and CDR2: MDHEN, SYDVKM. The CDR3 region has the DNA TGTGCCAGCTTCGACAGGGCAGGAATGACTAACCATTTT. Amino acid sequence: CASFDRAGMTNHF.

The DNA for the CDR3 is TGCGCCAGCAGCTTGGGAGACAGCGCCGCTAATTCACCCCTCCACTTT. Amino acids: CASSLGDSAANSPLHF. The J gene is TRBJ1-6, the V gene TRBV5-1; maybe TRBD1 (5 bases). This CDR3 comprises 16 residues. Germline lookup yields CDR1 SGHRS and CDR2 YFSETQ. V dropped 0 bases and J dropped 6 bases, with 13 bases sitting between them.

The chain combines TRBV7-2 with TRBJ2-2; 10 positions match TRBD2. This CDR3 has 17 amino acids. V shed 1 base and J 4 bases; nucleotides not matched to a gene: 6. Germline CDR1 SGHTA, CDR2 FQGNSA. CDR3 nucleotides: TGTGCCAGCAGCTTAGAGCCGAGCGGGAGGGGCACCGGGGAGCTGTTTTTT. It codes for CASSLEPSGRGTGELFF.

V and J are TRBV30 and TRBJ1-6; 9 bases are a match to TRBD1. The germline gives CDR1 GTSNPN, CDR2 SVGIG (reference sequence). The CDR3 has 15 residues. V trimming: 0 bases; J trimming: 6 bases; junction bases outside the gene matches: 3. The CDR3 here is CAWSVTGGVNSPLHF. In nucleotides, the CDR3 is TGTGCCTGGAGTGTAACAGGGGGCGTTAATTCACCCCTCCACTTT.

V and J are TRBV28 and TRBJ2-2, with TRBD2 matching over 8 bases. The germline V gene encodes CDR1 MDHEN and CDR2 SYDVKM. This CDR3 is built from 14 residues. The J segment lost 6 bases and the V segment lost 5 bases, leaving 5 bases of the junction unmatched. The CDR3 coding sequence is TGTGCCAGCAGTGCTAGCGGGTCGTCCGGGGAGCTGTTTTTT. The encoded protein is CASSASGSSGELFF. Drawing the rest from reference TRBV28 and TRBJ2-2, the complete variable domain is DVKVTQSSRYLVKRTGEKVFLECVQDMDHENMFWYRQDPGLGLRLIYFSYDVKMKEKGDIPEGYSVSREKKERFSLILESASTNQTSMYLCASSASGSSGELFFGEGSRLTVL.

The rearrangement links TRBV11-2 to TRBJ2-7, with 11 bases lining up with TRBD2. The CDR3 totals 18 residues. Trimming removed 5 bases from V and 2 bases from J; junction bases left unmatched: 14. CDR1 SGHAT and CDR2 FQNNGV come from the germline V gene. This CDR3 is CASSRYLTGLADPYEQYF. The CDR3 region has the DNA TGTGCCAGCAGCCGCTATTTAACGGGACTAGCGGATCCCTACGAGCAGTACTTC.

This rearrangement joins TRBV28 to TRBJ2-2; 10 nucleotides match TRBD1. Germline V CDR1 and CDR2: MDHEN, SYDVKM. The length of the CDR3 is 14 residues. With V trimmed by 10 bases and J by 5 bases, 7 bases remained unmatched. The CDR3 sequence is CATWDRGRTGELFF. In nucleotides, the CDR3 is TGTGCCACCTGGGACAGGGGTAGGACCGGGGAGCTGTTTTTT.

This clone was seen just once. The CDR3 reads CASSQLLAGVEQFF. CDR3 in DNA: TGTGCCAGCAGCCAATTACTAGCGGGAGTGGAGCAGTTCTTC. The chain has TRBV3-1 (or the pseudogene TRBV3-2) and TRBJ2-1, with TRBD2 matching 11 bases. Per the germline V gene, CDR1 is LGHDT and CDR2 is YNNKEL (reference sequence). This CDR3 is built from 14 residues. The junction had 4 bases not matched to a gene; V was cut back by 2 bases and J by 10 bases.

This clone was seen only a few times. This chain connects TRBV6-5 to TRBJ2-6; a weak D match, TRBD1 (6 bases). Germline CDR1 is MNHEY and CDR2 is SVGAGI. The CDR3 loop spans 16 amino acids. The germline V and J ends were trimmed by 4 bases and 2 bases, with 12 bases remaining between them. CDR3 coding DNA: TGTGCCAGCAGTTTCACAGGGTTTGCTGGGGCCAACGTCCTGACTTTC. Protein: CASSFTGFAGANVLTF.

Turning to this clone: Other DNA sequences in the same sample also yield this CDR3. The V call is TRBV5-1, the J call TRBJ1-3, with D unclear. Germline V gene lookup returns CDR1 SGHRS and CDR2 YFSETQ. V was clipped by 0 bases and J by 4 bases, with 11 bases between them. The CDR3 consists of 15 residues. Written as DNA, the CDR3 is TGCGCCAGCAGCTTGGCTCCGGGTTTGGGAAACACCATATATTTT. It specifies CASSLAPGLGNTIYF.

As regards this clone: A much bigger clone sits one base away, suggesting this may be a read error. The chain couples TRBV6-2 or TRBV6-3 to TRBJ1-1; D uncertain. Trimming took 0 bases from V and 1 from J, leaving 6 bases between them. In germline, CDR1 is MNHEY, CDR2 SVGEGT. The CDR3 is 14 amino acids. CDR3 amino acids: CASSYSYRNTEAFF. In DNA, the CDR3 is TGTGCCAGCAGTTACTCGTACAGGAACACTGAAGCTTTCTTT.